The clone carrying this T cell receptor beta chain came up a few times. Unmatched junction bases numbered 4, after V lost 1 base and J lost 6 bases. In germline, CDR1 is SGHAT, CDR2 FQNNGV. The CDR3 loop spans 16 amino acids. This entry belongs to a study of blood T cell repertoires in COVID-19. Study-level background: Sites across the United States, Italy and Spain contributed samples from acute and convalescent COVID-19. Sources were T cells, B-cell-depleted T cells, or PBMCs; the material itself was cDNA or gDNA.

Generated by immunoSEQ multiplex PCR, the TCRdb table keeps only in-frame clones and is missing some. The sample lists just under 150,000 clones, about 89% seen once, with 37% in the top ten. The chain couples TRBV11-2 to TRBJ2-1; 12 bases fit TRBD2. Sequencing used peripheral blood. This sequence was found in a man between 50 and 59 years old who had recovered from COVID-19. This CDR3 reads CASSLGSLAGGNEQFF. DNA for the CDR3: TGTGCCAGCAGCTTAGGATCACTAGCGGGGGGCAATGAGCAGTTCTTC.